This passage covers 15 T cell receptor beta chains from one sample sequenced in a study of long-term antiretroviral therapy in people with HIV (dated by TCRdb to between 2022 and 2023). The immunoSEQ hsTCRB v3.0 assay was used at survey level resolution for TRB variable region sequencing. TCRdb stores this immuneACCESS table with in-frame sequences only. Part of the clones is absent; in the studies checked, under half of the shortfall reflects unresolved V genes, and no reason is known for the rest. For this sample there are approximately 17,000 clones; approximately 80% appear just once. Roughly 4.7% of the sample belongs to the ten largest clones. Sample: unsorted PBMCs, taken 0.1 years before starting antiretroviral therapy. Source of these receptors: a man between 18 and 29 years old with HIV.

The chain couples TRBV7-9 to TRBJ2-1, with D uncertain. The germline gives CDR1 SEHNR, CDR2 FQNEAQ (reference sequence). The CDR3 extends over 11 amino acids. The V end lost 1 base, the J end lost 10 bases, and 5 bases lay between the germline ends. The CDR3 DNA sequence: TGTGCCAGCAGCTTAGGAGCCGAGCAGTTCTTC. This sequence encodes CASSLGAEQFF.

J is TRBJ1-2 and V is TRBV5-6; D might be TRBD1 (6 bases). The CDR3 is 15 residues long. V was pared by 0 bases and J by 4 bases, with 13 bases between. Per germline, CDR1 SGHDT and CDR2 YYEEEE. The CDR3 loop is CASSLGGGRSYGYTF. The CDR3 DNA reads TGTGCCAGCAGCTTGGGCGGGGGGCGAAGCTATGGCTACACCTTC.

The gene calls are TRBV5-6 and TRBJ1-1; 9 nucleotides align to TRBD1. This CDR3 spans 14 amino acids. The germline gives CDR1 SGHDT, CDR2 YYEEEE. The V gene end was trimmed by 5 bases and the J gene end by 6 bases; junction bases not matched to a gene: 8. The CDR3 reads CASRPTGGAAEAFF. CDR3 DNA: TGTGCCAGCAGGCCAACAGGGGGCGCCGCTGAAGCTTTCTTT.

V and J are TRBV7-3 and TRBJ2-2; 13 positions match TRBD2. Germline CDR1 SGHTA, CDR2 FQGTGA. The CDR3 loop spans 16 amino acids. The trim removed 5 bases at V and 4 bases at J, leaving 4 bases unmatched. The CDR3: CASSPGLAGATGELFF. As DNA, the CDR3 is TGTGCCAGCAGCCCCGGACTAGCGGGAGCCACCGGGGAGCTGTTTTTT.

The chain carries TRBV5-4 and TRBJ2-7; 11 nucleotides line up with TRBD1. Germline-derived CDR1 and CDR2 are SGHNT and YYREEE (reference sequence). The V and J ends lost 3 bases and 4 bases, in that order; junction bases with no gene match: 9. This CDR3 comprises 16 residues. Here the CDR3 reads CASSSPRDRGIYEQYF. CDR3 DNA: TGTGCCAGCAGCTCCCCACGGGACAGGGGGATTTACGAGCAGTACTTC.

This chain joins TRBV7-2 and TRBJ2-7; 12 positions match TRBD1. V shed 1 base, J shed 3 bases, and the junction held 4 bases outside the gene matches. The germline CDR1 and CDR2 sequences are SGHTA and FQGNSA. The CDR3 extends over 16 amino acids. In nucleotides, the CDR3 is TGTGCCAGCAGCTTAGAAGGGACAGGGGGCTTCTACGAGCAGTACTTC. It is translated as CASSLEGTGGFYEQYF.

The chain is built from TRBV19 and TRBJ1-2, with D unclear. Germline assignment: CDR1 LNHDA and CDR2 SQIVND (reference sequence). Trimming removed 3 bases from V and 0 bases from J, with 11 bases in between. The CDR3 has 15 amino acids. CDR3 nucleotide sequence: TGTGCCAGTAGTATGCGCGAGTTAGCTAACTATGGCTACACCTTC. Residues: CASSMRELANYGYTF.

J is TRBJ2-7 and V is TRBV7-6; 7 bases are shared with TRBD2. Trimming took 1 base from V and 7 from J; bases not matched to a gene: 10. CDR3 length: 15 amino acids. The germline V gene encodes CDR1 SGHVS and CDR2 FNYEAQ. CDR3 region: CASSLGGGRDKEQYF. The CDR3 DNA reads as TGTGCCAGCAGCTTAGGGGGCGGGAGAGATAAGGAGCAGTACTTC. Full variable domain (missing parts from reference TRBV7-6 and TRBJ2-7): GAGVSQSPRYKVTKRGQDVALRCDPISGHVSLYWYRQALGQGPEFLTYFNYEAQQDKSGLPNDRFSAERPEGSISTLTIQRTEQRDSAMYRCASSLGGGRDKEQYFGPGTRLTVT.

This clone was recorded once. CDR3 sequence (DNA): TGTGCCAGCTCGGACCTAGTCTCTGGAAACACCATATATTTT. It encodes CASSDLVSGNTIYF. The V and J genes are TRBV28 and TRBJ1-3; D remains unclear. The CDR3 contains 14 residues. V was trimmed by 8 bases and J by 0 bases, leaving 11 bases between them. The germline gives CDR1 MDHEN, CDR2 SYDVKM. Using reference TRBV28 and TRBJ1-3 for the parts outside the CDR3, the full variable domain is DVKVTQSSRYLVKRTGEKVFLECVQDMDHENMFWYRQDPGLGLRLIYFSYDVKMKEKGDIPEGYSVSREKKERFSLILESASTNQTSMYLCASSDLVSGNTIYFGEGSWLTVV.

The V and J genes are TRBV15 and TRBJ2-2; either TRBD1 or TRBD2 may supply D (5 bases each). The CDR3 is made up of 17 amino acids. Trimming removed 5 bases at V and 4 bases at J, with 20 bases between. Germline CDR1 LNHNV, CDR2 YYDKDF (reference sequence). CDR3 coding DNA: TGTGCCACCAGCCGAGGGGAGCCAGCCCAGGGCACCGGGGAGCTGTTTTTT. It encodes CATSRGEPAQGTGELFF.

The rearrangement links TRBV28 to TRBJ2-7, with a weak D call TRBD1 (5 bases). Germline CDR1 and CDR2: MDHEN and SYDVKM. The ends were cut back, 3 bases at V and 4 bases at J, with 10 bases in the middle. CDR3 size: 13 residues. The CDR3 sequence is CASSLWGQYEQYF. DNA of the CDR3: TGTGCCAGCAGTTTGTGGGGCCAATACGAGCAGTACTTC.

This chain connects TRBV28 to TRBJ1-2; D gene ambiguous. V was clipped by 6 bases and J by 8 bases, with 16 bases between them. This CDR3 contains 13 residues. Per germline, CDR1 MDHEN and CDR2 SYDVKM. CDR3 amino acids: CASSGGKSRGYTF. Here the CDR3 DNA reads TGTGCCAGCAGCGGAGGGAAATCGCGGGGCTACACCTTC.

This chain uses TRBV5-4 with TRBJ2-1, with D tentatively TRBD1 (5 bases). The CDR3 length is 15 residues. Trimming shortened V by 0 bases and J by 8 bases, and 15 bases separated the two germline ends. Germline CDR1 and CDR2: SGHNT and YYREEE (reference sequence). The CDR3 here is CASSLATRVVYEQFF. The CDR3 nucleotides are TGTGCCAGCAGCTTGGCTACCAGGGTGGTCTATGAGCAGTTCTTC.

V gene TRBV11-3 combines with J gene TRBJ2-7, with 8 bases that match TRBD2. The germline gives CDR1 SGHNT, CDR2 YENEEA. The junction had 9 bases not matched to a gene; V was cut back by 9 bases and J by 2 bases. This CDR3 is built from 14 residues. CDR3 residues: CARLGLEGTYEQYF. CDR3 in DNA: TGTGCCAGACTGGGACTAGAGGGAACCTACGAGCAGTACTTC. The full variable domain, completed using reference TRBV11-3 and TRBJ2-7, is EAGVVQSPRYKIIEKKQPVAFWCNPISGHNTLYWYLQNLGQGPELLIRYENEEAVDDSQLPKDRFSAERLKGVDSTLKIQPAELGDSAVYLCARLGLEGTYEQYFGPGTRLTVT.

This chain connects TRBV7-9 to TRBJ1-2; the D gene is possibly TRBD1 (6 bases). Trimming cost V 5 bases and J 7 bases, with 14 bases left between them. This CDR3 is 13 amino acids long. The germline CDR1 and CDR2 sequences are SEHNR and FQNEAQ (reference sequence). CDR3 residues: CASSTQGTGGYTF. For the CDR3, the DNA is TGTGCCAGCAGCACACAGGGAACTGGTGGCTACACCTTC. Full variable domain (outside the CDR3, taken from reference TRBV7-9 and TRBJ1-2): DTGVSQNPRHKITKRGQNVTFRCDPISEHNRLYWYRQTLGQGPEFLTYFQNEAQLEKSRLLSDRFSAERPKGSFSTLEIQRTEQGDSAMYLCASSTQGTGGYTFGSGTRLTVV.